Below, 2 T cell receptor beta chains from the same sample are listed, as sequenced in a study of vaccination effects on CD4 cells after COVID-19. The authors isolated CD4+ T cells after around 11 days of culture. These receptors' antigens are unknown. Profiled with immunoSEQ multiplex PCR; TCRdb holds only in-frame clones, not every one. The sample records about 53,000 clones, roughly 80% being singletons. The sample here was CD4+ T cells from PBMCs cultured without peptide, taken before COVID-19 vaccination. These receptors all stem from a human donor who received a COVID-19 vaccine.

The chain has TRBV4-1 and TRBJ1-5, with a possible D match to TRBD1 (5 bases). CDR3 length equals 13 residues. CDR1 and CDR2 (germline): MGHRA, YSYEKL. Trimming cost V 4 bases and J 5 bases, with 9 bases left between them. Written as DNA, the CDR3 is TGCGCCAGCAGCCGACAGCTACATCAGCCCCAGCATTTT. Amino acids: CASSRQLHQPQHF.

This sequence joins TRBV19 and TRBJ1-2; no clear D gene. Per the germline V gene, CDR1 is LNHDA and CDR2 is SQIVND (reference sequence). The V end lost 6 bases, the J end lost 3 bases, and 17 bases lay between the germline ends. The CDR3 is 15 residues long. Here the CDR3 reads CASRTSGRAHYGYTF. For the CDR3, the DNA is TGTGCCAGTAGGACATCGGGGAGGGCTCACTATGGCTACACCTTC.